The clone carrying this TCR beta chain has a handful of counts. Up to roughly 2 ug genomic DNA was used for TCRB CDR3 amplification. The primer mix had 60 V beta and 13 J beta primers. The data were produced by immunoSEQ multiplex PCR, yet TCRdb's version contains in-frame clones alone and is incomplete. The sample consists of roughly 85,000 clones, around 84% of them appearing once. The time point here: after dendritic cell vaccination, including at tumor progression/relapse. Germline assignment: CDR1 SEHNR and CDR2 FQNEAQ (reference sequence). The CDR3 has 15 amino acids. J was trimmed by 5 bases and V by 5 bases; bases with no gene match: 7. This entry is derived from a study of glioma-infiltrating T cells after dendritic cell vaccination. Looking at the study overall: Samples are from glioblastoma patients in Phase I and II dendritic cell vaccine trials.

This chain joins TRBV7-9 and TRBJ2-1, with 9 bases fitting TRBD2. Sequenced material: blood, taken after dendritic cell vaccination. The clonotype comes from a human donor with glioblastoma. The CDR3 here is CASSPAAGGNNEQFF. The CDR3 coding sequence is TGTGCCAGCAGCCCCGCAGCGGGGGGCAACAATGAGCAGTTCTTC.